Sequencing of this T cell receptor (beta chain) was carried out in a study of patients and donors after allogeneic stem cell transplantation. TCRdb redid the calling of the RT-PCR reads with MiXCR, one entry per CDR3 protein. The sample lists 15,000 to 20,000 distinct CDR3 sequences; less than 5% were seen once. Germline loops: CDR1 WNHNN, CDR2 SYGVQD (reference sequence). The CDR3 extends over 13 amino acids. V lost 0 bases and J lost 10, with 7 bases in between. This clonotype was found a few times. V and J are TRBV10-1 and TRBJ1-6; D call uncertain. This receptor was identified in a human donor who was either an allogeneic HSCT recipient or a stem cell or donor lymphocyte infusion donor (not recorded which). It is not recorded whose cells these are; they may come from a transplant donor. The sample was blood, either unsorted or a sorted T cell fraction (not recorded which). The CDR3 is CASSESHGSPLHF. The CDR3 DNA is TGCGCCAGCAGTGAGTCCCACGGATCACCCCTCCACTTT.